This TCR beta chain was documented in a study of blood T cell repertoires in COVID-19. Study as a whole: Acute-phase and convalescent COVID-19 samples originated in the United States, Italy and Spain. T cells, B-cell-depleted T cells, or PBMCs supplied cDNA or gDNA.

Study processing details: Scientists estimated how many nucleated cells there were by amplifying reference gene primers. Here immunoSEQ multiplex PCR was the method, and the copy in TCRdb shows in-frame clones only, minus some. V, J and clone size are taken as reported in that table, and D and trimming were inferred from the DNA itself. Among some 55,000 clones listed, 75% to 90% were seen once. Unmatched junction bases numbered 13, after V lost 5 bases and J lost 8 bases. CDR3 size: 17 residues. Germline V gene lookup returns CDR1 SGHNT and CDR2 YYREEE (reference sequence). The source of this sequence is a woman aged 55-69 years with acute or convalescent COVID-19. The sample consisted of peripheral blood. The rearrangement joins TRBV5-4 to TRBJ2-2; 12 bases are shared with TRBD2. This CDR3 reads CASSPITTSGGPGELFF. For the CDR3, the DNA is TGTGCCAGCAGTCCAATTACGACTAGCGGGGGACCGGGGGAGCTGTTTTTT.